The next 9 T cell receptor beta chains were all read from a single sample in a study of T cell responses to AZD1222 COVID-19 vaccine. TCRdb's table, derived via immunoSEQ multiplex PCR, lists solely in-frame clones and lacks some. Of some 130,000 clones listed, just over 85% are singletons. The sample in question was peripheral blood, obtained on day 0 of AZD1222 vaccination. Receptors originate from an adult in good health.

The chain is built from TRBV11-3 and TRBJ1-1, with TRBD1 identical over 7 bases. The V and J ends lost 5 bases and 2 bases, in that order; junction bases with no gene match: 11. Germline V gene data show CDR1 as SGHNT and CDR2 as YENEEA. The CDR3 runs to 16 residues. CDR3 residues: CASSLGGGSGNTEAFF. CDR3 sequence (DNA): TGTGCCAGCAGCCTCGGAGGGGGCTCGGGTAACACTGAAGCTTTCTTT.

CDR3: CASSYLEGGAGTEAFF. The CDR3 DNA reads as TGTGCCAGCAGTTACCTGGAGGGAGGGGCAGGCACTGAAGCTTTCTTT. The gene calls are TRBV6-5 and TRBJ1-1; a possible D gene is TRBD1 (5 bases). The CDR3 extends over 16 amino acids. The germline CDR1 and CDR2 sequences are MNHEY and SVGAGI. Trimming took off 2 bases at V and 4 bases at J, with 17 bases between the two ends.

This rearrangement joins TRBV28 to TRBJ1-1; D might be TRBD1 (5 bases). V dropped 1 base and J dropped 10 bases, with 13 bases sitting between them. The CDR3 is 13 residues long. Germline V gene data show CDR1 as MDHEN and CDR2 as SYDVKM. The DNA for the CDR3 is TGTGCCAGCAGTTTATTCGGGGCCTGGGGAGCTTTCTTT. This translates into CASSLFGAWGAFF.

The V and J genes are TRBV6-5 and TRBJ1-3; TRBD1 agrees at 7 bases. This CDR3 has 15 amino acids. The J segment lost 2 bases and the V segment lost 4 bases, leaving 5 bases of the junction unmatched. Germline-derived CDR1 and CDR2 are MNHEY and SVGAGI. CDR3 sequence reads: CASSFQGQPGNTIYF. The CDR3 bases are TGTGCCAGCAGTTTCCAGGGACAGCCTGGAAACACCATATATTTT.

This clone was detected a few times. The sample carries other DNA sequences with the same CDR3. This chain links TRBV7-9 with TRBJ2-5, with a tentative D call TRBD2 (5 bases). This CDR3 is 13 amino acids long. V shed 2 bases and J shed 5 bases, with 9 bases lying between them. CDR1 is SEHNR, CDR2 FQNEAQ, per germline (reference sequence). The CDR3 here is CASSLSGGETQYF. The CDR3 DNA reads TGTGCCAGCAGCTTATCGGGCGGGGAGACCCAGTACTTC.

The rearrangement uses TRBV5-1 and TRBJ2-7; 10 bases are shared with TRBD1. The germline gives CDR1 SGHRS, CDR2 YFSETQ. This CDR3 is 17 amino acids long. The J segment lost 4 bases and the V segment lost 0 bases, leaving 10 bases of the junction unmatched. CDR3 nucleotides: TGCGCCAGCAGCTTGGGGGTATGGGACAGGGGAGGATACGAGCAGTACTTC. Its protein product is CASSLGVWDRGGYEQYF.

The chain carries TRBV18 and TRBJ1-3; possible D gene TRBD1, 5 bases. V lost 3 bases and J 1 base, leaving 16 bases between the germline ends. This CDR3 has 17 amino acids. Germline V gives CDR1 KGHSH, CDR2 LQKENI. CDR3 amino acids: CASSPPAGEISGNTIYF. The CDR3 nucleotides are TGTGCCAGCTCACCCCCGGCGGGGGAGATATCTGGAAACACCATATATTTT.

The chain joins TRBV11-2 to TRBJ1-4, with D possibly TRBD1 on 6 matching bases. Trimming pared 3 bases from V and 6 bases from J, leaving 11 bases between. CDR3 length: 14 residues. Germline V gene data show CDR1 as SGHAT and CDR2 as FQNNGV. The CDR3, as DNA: TGTGCCAGCAGCTTCGGCAGGGGCCATGAAAAACTGTTTTTT. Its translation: CASSFGRGHEKLFF.

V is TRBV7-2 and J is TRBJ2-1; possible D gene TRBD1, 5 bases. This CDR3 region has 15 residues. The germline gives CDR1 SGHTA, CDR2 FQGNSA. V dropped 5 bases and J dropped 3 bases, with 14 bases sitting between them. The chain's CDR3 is CASSPGQGSYNEQFF. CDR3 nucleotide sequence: TGTGCCAGCAGCCCTGGTCAGGGTAGCTACAATGAGCAGTTCTTC.